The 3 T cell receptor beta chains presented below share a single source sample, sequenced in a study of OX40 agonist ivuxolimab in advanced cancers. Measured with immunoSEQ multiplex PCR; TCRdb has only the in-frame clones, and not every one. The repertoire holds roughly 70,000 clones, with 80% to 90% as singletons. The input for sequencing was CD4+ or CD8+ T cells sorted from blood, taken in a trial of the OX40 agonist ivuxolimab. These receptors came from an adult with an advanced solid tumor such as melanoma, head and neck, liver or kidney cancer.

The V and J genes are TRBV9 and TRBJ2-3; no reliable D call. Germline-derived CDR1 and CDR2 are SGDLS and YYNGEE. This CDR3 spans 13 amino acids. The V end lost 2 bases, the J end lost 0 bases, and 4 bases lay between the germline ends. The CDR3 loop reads CASSVLSTDTQYF. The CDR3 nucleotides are TGTGCCAGCAGCGTCCTTAGCACAGATACGCAGTATTTT.

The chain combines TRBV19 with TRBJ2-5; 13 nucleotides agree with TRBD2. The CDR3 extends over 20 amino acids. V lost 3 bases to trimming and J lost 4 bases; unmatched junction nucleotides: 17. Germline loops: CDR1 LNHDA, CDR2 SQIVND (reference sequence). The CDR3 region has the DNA TGTGCCAGTAGTATTATCCCACGGACTAGCGGGAGAAGTTTGATAGAGACCCAGTACTTC. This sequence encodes CASSIIPRTSGRSLIETQYF.

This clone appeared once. Here the CDR3 reads CAIRADSYEQYF. CDR3 bases: TGTGCCATCAGGGCGGATTCCTACGAGCAGTACTTC. This chain links TRBV10-3 with TRBJ2-7; D ambiguous. V lost 6 bases and J lost 1, with 7 bases in between. Looked up from germline, CDR1 is ENHRY and CDR2 is SYGVKD. This CDR3 has 12 residues.